Below, 16 T cell receptor beta chains from the same sample are listed, as sequenced in a study of read filtering for tumor transcriptome and immune sequencing (dated by TCRdb to 2020 to 2022). Sequencing was carried out with an Illumina HiSeq 4000. The Immunoverse kit was used to build TCR libraries from about 400 ng RNA, with molecular barcoded adaptors covering alpha/delta and beta/gamma chains. TCRdb ran its own pipeline on the public reads, namely fastp trimming at Q25 and MiXCR clone calling, and kept in-frame beta chains. Rows are unified per CDR3 protein, each entry keeping the most common DNA and genes. The sample data list around 48,000 distinct CDR3 sequences, and roughly 19% of these were observed just once. The leading ten clones occupy less than 20% of the sample. The material sequenced was a population of CD138-negative cells sorted from bone marrow. The meaning of the sample's cell subset or site label: bone marrow mononuclear cells depleted of CD138+ plasma/myeloma cells by negative magnetic selection. The receptors stem from a donor aged 40 or over with multiple myeloma.

This clonotype appeared many times. V and J are TRBV12-3 or TRBV12-4 and TRBJ2-5, with D perhaps matching TRBD1 or TRBD2 (5 bases each). The CDR3 runs 15 residues. V lost 6 bases and J lost 1, with 15 bases in between. CDR3 sequence reads: CASSYRDGIQETQYF. The DNA of the CDR3 is TGTGCCAGCAGCTACCGGGACGGAATCCAAGAGACCCAGTACTTC.

Comments on this clonotype: A junction end diverges from the germline sequence, so it may reflect a read error. V gene TRBV7-9 combines with J gene TRBJ2-6, with D possibly TRBD1 on 5 matching bases. CDR3 length: 16 amino acids. Looked up from germline, CDR1 is SEHNR and CDR2 is FQNEAQ (reference sequence). The CDR3 reads CASYLVVGPGANALTF. CDR3 bases: TGTGCCAGCTACCTAGTAGTGGGGCCTGGGGCCAACGCCCTGACTTTC.

This clonotype was observed many times. The rearrangement links TRBV6-1 to TRBJ2-1; D might be TRBD2 (5 bases). Germline V gives CDR1 MNHNS, CDR2 SASEGT. V lost 1 base to trimming and J lost 15 bases, with 16 bases between them. There are 13 residues in the CDR3. CDR3 nucleotide sequence: TGTGCCAGCAGTGAAGTGGACTCCATAGATCCGTTCTTC. It specifies CASSEVDSIDPFF.

The table lists this clonotype with many counts. J is TRBJ2-7 and V is TRBV29-1; 9 bases match TRBD1. The V and J ends lost 1 base and 3 bases, in that order; junction bases with no gene match: 7. This CDR3 region has 15 residues. Germline CDR1 and CDR2: SQVTM and ANQGSEA. CDR3 sequence (DNA): TGCAGCGTTGAAGCTCCGGACAGGGGATACTACGAGCAGTACTTC. This sequence encodes CSVEAPDRGYYEQYF.

This clonotype was recorded many times. This sequence joins TRBV7-9 and TRBJ2-7; tentatively, D is TRBD2 (7 bases). Germline values: CDR1 SEHNR, CDR2 FQNEAQ (reference sequence). The CDR3 length is 16 residues. Trimming removed 5 bases from V and 2 bases from J, with 19 bases in between. CDR3: CASSPKLSGTTYEQYF. CDR3 coding DNA: TGTGCCAGCAGCCCGAAGCTGAGCGGGACAACCTACGAGCAGTACTTC.

This clonotype showed up many times. V usage is TRBV24-1 and J usage is TRBJ2-3; 7 bases line up with TRBD2. The germline CDR1 and CDR2 sequences are KGHDR and SFDVKD. The CDR3 is 14 residues long. V lost 7 bases, J lost 7 bases, and 10 bases stayed unmatched. CDR3 DNA: TGTGCCACCAGCGGGGCGGGAGATCTAAATACGCAGTATTTT. As protein: CATSGAGDLNTQYF.

V usage is TRBV2 and J usage is TRBJ2-3; D unresolved. CDR3 length: 19 residues. The V end was cut by 0 bases, the J end by 0 bases, with 19 bases between. CDR1 and CDR2 (germline): SNHLY, FYNNEI. CDR3 DNA sequence: TGTGCCAGCAGTGAAGCGCGAAAAGCAACAGACCTTAGCACAGATACGCAGTATTTT. Its protein product is CASSEARKATDLSTDTQYF. Full variable domain (outside the CDR3, taken from reference TRBV2 and TRBJ2-3): EPEVTQTPSHQVTQMGQEVILRCVPISNHLYFYWYRQILGQKVEFLVSFYNNEISEKSEIFDDQFSVERPDGSNFTLKIRSTKLEDSAMYFCASSEARKATDLSTDTQYFGPGTRLTVL.

The V and J genes are TRBV18 and TRBJ1-1, with 7 nucleotides matching TRBD1. Trimming removed 6 bases from V and 5 bases from J; junction bases left unmatched: 12. This CDR3 has 15 amino acids. Per germline, CDR1 KGHSH and CDR2 LQKENI. CDR3: CASSRDRGPGTEAFF. As DNA, the CDR3 is TGTGCCAGCTCCCGAGATAGGGGGCCTGGGACTGAAGCTTTCTTT.

The sample holds many counts of this clonotype. The V and J genes are TRBV10-3 and TRBJ2-5; D assignment may be TRBD1 or TRBD2 (5 bases each). The CDR3 consists of 18 residues. V was clipped by 0 bases and J by 1 base, with 18 bases between them. In germline, CDR1 is ENHRY, CDR2 SYGVKD. CDR3 nucleotides: TGTGCCATCAGTGAGTCTTCGGCAGGGACGCCCTTCCAAGAGACCCAGTACTTC. Protein sequence: CAISESSAGTPFQETQYF.

On this clonotype itself: A read error may be the cause here, since a much bigger clone is one base away. This sequence joins TRBV19 and TRBJ2-1, with no clear D. Germline lookup yields CDR1 LNHDA and CDR2 SQIVND (reference sequence). This CDR3 spans 12 amino acids. DNA of the CDR3: TGTGTCAGTAGTATTACATCCAATGAGCAGTTCTTC. It is translated as CVSSITSNEQFF.

This rearrangement joins TRBV5-1 to TRBJ2-3; 9 bases match TRBD2. CDR1 SGHRS and CDR2 YFSETQ come from the germline V gene. There are 17 residues in the CDR3. V shed 0 bases and J 5 bases; nucleotides not matched to a gene: 10. CDR3: CASSLAGASGIKDTQYF. The CDR3 DNA reads TGCGCCAGCAGCTTGGCGGGGGCTAGCGGGATCAAAGATACGCAGTATTTT.

In this sample, this clonotype turned up many times. The chain is built from TRBV29-1 and TRBJ2-1; D may correspond to TRBD1 or TRBD2 (7 bases each). The length of the CDR3 is 12 residues. The germline V gene has CDR1 SQVTM and CDR2 ANQGSEA. Trimming pared 4 bases from V and 6 bases from J, leaving 10 bases between. This CDR3 reads CSVVRGGNEQFF. The CDR3 nucleotides read TGCAGCGTTGTCAGGGGGGGCAATGAGCAGTTCTTC.

In the case of this clonotype: A far larger clone is only one base removed, so a read error is likely. This rearrangement joins TRBV29-1 to TRBJ1-6; D gene uncertain. This CDR3 spans 11 amino acids. Germline V gene sequence: CDR1 SQVTM, CDR2 ANQGSEA. Here the CDR3 DNA reads TGCAGCGGCTCCTGGGGAACTGAAGCTCTCTTT. Protein product: CSGSWGTEALF.

This clonotype was counted once. Because it lacks the conserved phenylalanine or tryptophan at the end, this CDR3 is likely a read error. The DNA is left out, because the CDR3 cannot be placed on it with certainty; the CDR3 is given as TCRdb lists it. The rearrangement links TRBV19 to TRBJ2-2. A total of 12 residues make up the CDR3, ends included. Germline lookup yields CDR1 LNHDA and CDR2 SQIVND (reference sequence). The CDR3 loop is CASSISAGERFV.

The gene calls are TRBV7-9 and TRBJ1-1, with 8 bases aligning to TRBD1. Looked up from germline, CDR1 is SEHNR and CDR2 is FQNEAQ (reference sequence). The CDR3 covers 14 residues. V lost 2 bases and J lost 7; bases outside the gene matches: 6. Here the CDR3 reads CASSLQGAGNEAFF. Here the CDR3 DNA reads TGTGCCAGCAGCTTACAGGGGGCGGGTAATGAAGCTTTCTTT.

At least ten counts were recorded for this clonotype. The V gene is TRBV12-3 or TRBV12-4, the J gene TRBJ2-1; 8 bases map to TRBD2. With V trimmed by 7 bases and J by 4 bases, 9 bases remained unmatched. There are 15 residues in the CDR3. CDR3 nucleotides: TGTGCCAGCACCCCCGTGTCTAGCGGGTACAATGAGCAGTTCTTC. Protein: CASTPVSSGYNEQFF.